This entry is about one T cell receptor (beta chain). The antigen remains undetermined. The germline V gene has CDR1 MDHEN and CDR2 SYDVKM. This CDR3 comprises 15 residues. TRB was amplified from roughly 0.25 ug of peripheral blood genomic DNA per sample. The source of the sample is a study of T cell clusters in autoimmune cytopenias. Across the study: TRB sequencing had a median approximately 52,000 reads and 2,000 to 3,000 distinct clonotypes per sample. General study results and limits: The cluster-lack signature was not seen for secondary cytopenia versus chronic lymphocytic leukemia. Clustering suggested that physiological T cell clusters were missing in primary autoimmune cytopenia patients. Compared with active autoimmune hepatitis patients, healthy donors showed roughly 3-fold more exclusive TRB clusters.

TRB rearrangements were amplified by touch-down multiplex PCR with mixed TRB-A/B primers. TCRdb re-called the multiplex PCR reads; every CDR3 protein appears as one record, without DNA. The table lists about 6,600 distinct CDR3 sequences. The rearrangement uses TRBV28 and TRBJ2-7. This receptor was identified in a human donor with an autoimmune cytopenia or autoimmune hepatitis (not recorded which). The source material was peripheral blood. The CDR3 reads CASSLSMATSYEQYF. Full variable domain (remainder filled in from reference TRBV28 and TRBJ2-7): DVKVTQSSRYLVKRTGEKVFLECVQDMDHENMFWYRQDPGLGLRLIYFSYDVKMKEKGDIPEGYSVSREKKERFSLILESASTNQTSMYLCASSLSMATSYEQYFGPGTRLTVT.